One and the same sample provided the 13 T cell receptor beta chains below, sequenced in a study of shared clonotypes between healthy human individuals. Libraries were prepared by immunoSEQ multiplex PCR; TCRdb keeps only in-frame clonotypes and omits some of them. This table has 2.3 million or so clones, over 90% appearing once. The sample was naive CD4+ T cells from PBMCs. Subset reported: CD45RA+ positively selected. All receptors come from a man between 18 and 35 years old in good health. Some clones in this sample may be carry-over from other donors' samples.

This clone was picked up a small number of times. The V call is TRBV28, the J call TRBJ1-1, with D uncertain. V was clipped by 5 bases and J by 6 bases, with 10 bases between them. Germline V gene data show CDR1 as MDHEN and CDR2 as SYDVKM. The CDR3 is 12 residues long. CDR3 loop: CASSEERPEAFF. The CDR3 DNA is TGTGCCAGCAGTGAAGAGAGGCCTGAAGCTTTCTTT.

The chain recombines TRBV10-2 with TRBJ2-7; D possibly corresponds to TRBD2 (6 bases). This CDR3 is built from 15 residues. Trimming removed 7 bases from V and 2 bases from J, with 18 bases in between. Per germline, CDR1 WSHSY and CDR2 SAAADI. CDR3 amino acids: CASKAYSGEAYEQYF. The CDR3 DNA is TGCGCCAGCAAAGCCTATAGTGGGGAGGCCTACGAGCAGTACTTC.

The chain has TRBV19 and TRBJ2-7; D remains ambiguous. The germline V gene has CDR1 LNHDA and CDR2 SQIVND (reference sequence). V was shortened by 3 bases and J by 6 bases, with 9 bases between the two germline ends. The CDR3 runs to 12 residues. CDR3 residues: CASSIRGSEQYF. In nucleotides, the CDR3 is TGTGCCAGTAGTATCAGAGGAAGCGAGCAGTACTTC.

Concerning this clone itself: Other nucleotide sequences from this sample produce the same CDR3. This chain uses TRBV5-1 with TRBJ2-7, with a tentative D call TRBD1 (6 bases). CDR1 and CDR2 (germline): SGHRS, YFSETQ. This CDR3 spans 13 amino acids. The germline V and J ends were trimmed by 4 bases and 2 bases, with 10 bases remaining between them. The CDR3 spells CASSTTGAYEQYF. The CDR3 DNA reads as TGCGCCAGCAGCACGACAGGTGCCTACGAGCAGTACTTC.

This rearrangement joins TRBV29-1 to TRBJ1-6; D not resolved. V was clipped by 5 bases and J by 5 bases, with 16 bases between them. Germline CDR1 and CDR2: SQVTM and ANQGSEA. The CDR3 spans 15 residues. CDR3 nucleotide sequence: TGCAGCGTTCGGATTGGCAGTACGAATAATTCACCCCTCCACTTT. As protein: CSVRIGSTNNSPLHF. Complete variable domain (other parts from reference TRBV29-1 and TRBJ1-6): SAVISQKPSRDICQRGTSLTIQCQVDSQVTMMFWYRQQPGQSLTLIATANQGSEATYESGFVIDKFPISRPNLTFSTLTVSNMSPEDSSIYLCSVRIGSTNNSPLHFGNGTRLTVT.

Only a few counts were recorded for this clone. The chain uses TRBV30 and TRBJ1-1; D is ambiguous. The V and J ends lost 4 bases and 0 bases respectively, with 6 bases between them. The germline gives CDR1 GTSNPN, CDR2 SVGIG (reference sequence). CDR3 length: 12 amino acids. The CDR3 loop reads CAWTQLNTEAFF. CDR3 in DNA: TGTGCCTGGACACAGTTGAACACTGAAGCTTTCTTT.

The chain links TRBV29-1 to TRBJ2-5; D gene ambiguous. V lost 7 bases, J lost 2 bases, and 11 bases lay in between. Germline V lookup: CDR1 SQVTM, CDR2 ANQGSEA. This CDR3 is 12 amino acids long. The CDR3 spells CSARSIQETQYF. The DNA of the CDR3 is TGCAGCGCTCGATCAATTCAAGAGACCCAGTACTTC.

V usage is TRBV28 and J usage is TRBJ2-7, with 9 bases aligning to TRBD2. This CDR3 spans 14 amino acids. J lost 4 bases, V lost 3 bases, and 4 bases had no gene match. CDR1 and CDR2 from the germline V gene are MDHEN and SYDVKM. The CDR3 coding sequence is TGTGCCAGCAGTTTTCAGGCGGGAGGGTACGAGCAGTACTTC. This encodes CASSFQAGGYEQYF.

V gene TRBV5-4 combines with J gene TRBJ2-5, with 8 nucleotides matching TRBD2. The germline CDR1 and CDR2 sequences are SGHNT and YYREEE (reference sequence). This CDR3 comprises 14 residues. The ends lost 3 bases at V and 5 bases at J; junction bases unmatched: 6. CDR3 amino acids: CASSSGGVRETQYF. CDR3 sequence (DNA): TGTGCCAGCAGCTCGGGAGGGGTCAGGGAGACCCAGTACTTC.

The V gene is TRBV7-9, the J gene TRBJ2-5, with D possibly matching TRBD2 (5 bases). CDR1 SEHNR and CDR2 FQNEAQ come from the germline V gene (reference sequence). V was pared by 5 bases and J by 4 bases, with 14 bases between. This CDR3 comprises 14 residues. The CDR3, as DNA: TGTGCCAGCAGCCTTGAGAGGGTAGGAGAGACCCAGTACTTC. It translates to CASSLERVGETQYF. The full variable domain, rest sourced from reference TRBV7-9 and TRBJ2-5, is DTGVSQNPRHKITKRGQNVTFRCDPISEHNRLYWYRQTLGQGPEFLTYFQNEAQLEKSRLLSDRFSAERPKGSFSTLEIQRTEQGDSAMYLCASSLERVGETQYFGPGTRLLVL.

V gene TRBV19 combines with J gene TRBJ2-3; D could derive from TRBD1 or TRBD2 (5 bases each). The CDR3 is 15 amino acids. The germline V and J ends were trimmed by 11 bases and 3 bases, with 21 bases remaining between them. The germline CDR1 and CDR2 sequences are LNHDA and SQIVND (reference sequence). The CDR3 bases are TGTGCCTCGCTGGGAGCAGGGATAAGAACAGATACGCAGTATTTT. Translating it yields CASLGAGIRTDTQYF. Full variable domain (remainder filled in from reference TRBV19 and TRBJ2-3): DGGITQSPKYLFRKEGQNVTLSCEQNLNHDAMYWYRQDPGQGLRLIYYSQIVNDFQKGDIAEGYSVSREKKESFPLTVTSAQKNPTAFYLCASLGAGIRTDTQYFGPGTRLTVL.

This sequence joins TRBV2 and TRBJ2-7; the D gene is possibly TRBD2 (6 bases). There are 14 residues in the CDR3. Trimming left V 7 bases short and J 2 bases short, with 15 bases between. CDR1 is SNHLY, CDR2 FYNNEI, per germline. In DNA, the CDR3 is TGTGCCAGCAATCCGCAGGGAGGAACCTACGAGCAGTACTTC. It is translated as CASNPQGGTYEQYF.

The gene calls are TRBV11-2 and TRBJ2-1; 8 bases match TRBD2. Germline loops: CDR1 SGHAT, CDR2 FQNNGV. This CDR3 has 18 residues. V lost 1 base, J lost 0 bases, and 8 bases stayed unmatched. The CDR3 protein is CASSLGRLATYSYNEQFF. The CDR3 nucleotides are TGTGCCAGCAGCTTAGGGCGACTAGCGACCTACTCCTACAATGAGCAGTTCTTC.